This TCR beta chain was recovered during a study of blood T cell repertoires in COVID-19. Study-wide background: The cDNA or gDNA used as material had been derived from T cells, B-cell-depleted T cells, or PBMCs.

The authors' processing: Quantification of nucleated cells was approximated via reference gene primer amplification. Clones were read by immunoSEQ multiplex PCR, and TCRdb kept only the in-frame ones, dropping some. V and J calls and clone size follow that table, whereas D and trimming were derived from the DNA. Among some 120,000 clones listed, more than 75% were seen once. The CDR3 has 17 residues. Losses at the gene ends were 5 bases for V and 4 bases for J; bases not matched to a gene: 13. CDR1 is MNHNY and CDR2 is SVGAGI in the germline V gene (reference sequence). The rearrangement uses TRBV6-6 and TRBJ1-1; 10 bases are a match to TRBD1. This TCR derives from a man aged 50-60 years with acute or convalescent COVID-19. The sequencing input was peripheral blood. The DNA for the CDR3 is TGTGCCAGCAGTCCCATGACAGGGGGCATAAGGGGCACTGAAGCTTTCTTT. Its translation: CASSPMTGGIRGTEAFF.